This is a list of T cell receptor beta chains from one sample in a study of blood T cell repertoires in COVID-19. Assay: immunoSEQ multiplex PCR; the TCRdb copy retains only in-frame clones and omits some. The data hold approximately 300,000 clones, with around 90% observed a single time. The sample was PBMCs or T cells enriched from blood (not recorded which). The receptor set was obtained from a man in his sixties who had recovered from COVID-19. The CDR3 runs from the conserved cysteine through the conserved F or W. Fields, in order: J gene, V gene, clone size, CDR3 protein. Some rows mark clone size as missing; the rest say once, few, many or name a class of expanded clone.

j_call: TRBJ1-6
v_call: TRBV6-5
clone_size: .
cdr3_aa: CASSYTWQRQNSPLHF

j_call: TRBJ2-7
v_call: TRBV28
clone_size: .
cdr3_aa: CASSPAGITTYEQYF

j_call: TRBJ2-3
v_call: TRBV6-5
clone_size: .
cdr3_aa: CASSILASATDTQYF

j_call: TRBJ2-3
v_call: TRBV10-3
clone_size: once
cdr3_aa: CAIRGGVPDTQYF

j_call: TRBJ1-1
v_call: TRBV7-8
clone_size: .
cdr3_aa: CASSSPGFWAFF

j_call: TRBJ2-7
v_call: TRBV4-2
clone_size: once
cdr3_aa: CASSQEEDYSYEQYF

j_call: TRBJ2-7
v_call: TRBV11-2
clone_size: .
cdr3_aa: CASSLRGARDGYEQYF

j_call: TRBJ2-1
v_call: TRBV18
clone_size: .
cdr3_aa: CASSPGTGENNEQFF

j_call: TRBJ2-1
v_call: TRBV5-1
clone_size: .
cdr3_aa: CASWTSGSLEHNEQFF

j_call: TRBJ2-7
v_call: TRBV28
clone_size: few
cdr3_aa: CASSPLIYEQYF

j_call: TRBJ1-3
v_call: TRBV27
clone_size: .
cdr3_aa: CASSLRSGSSGNTIYF

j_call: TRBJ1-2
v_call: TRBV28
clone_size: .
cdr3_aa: CATAANYGYTF

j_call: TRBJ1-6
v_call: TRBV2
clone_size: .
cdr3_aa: CASSATDSNSPLHF

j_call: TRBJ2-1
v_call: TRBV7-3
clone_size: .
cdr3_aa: CASSQQGEVPYNEQFF

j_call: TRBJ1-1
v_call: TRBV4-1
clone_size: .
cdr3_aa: CASSQIGAGVLLDTEAFF